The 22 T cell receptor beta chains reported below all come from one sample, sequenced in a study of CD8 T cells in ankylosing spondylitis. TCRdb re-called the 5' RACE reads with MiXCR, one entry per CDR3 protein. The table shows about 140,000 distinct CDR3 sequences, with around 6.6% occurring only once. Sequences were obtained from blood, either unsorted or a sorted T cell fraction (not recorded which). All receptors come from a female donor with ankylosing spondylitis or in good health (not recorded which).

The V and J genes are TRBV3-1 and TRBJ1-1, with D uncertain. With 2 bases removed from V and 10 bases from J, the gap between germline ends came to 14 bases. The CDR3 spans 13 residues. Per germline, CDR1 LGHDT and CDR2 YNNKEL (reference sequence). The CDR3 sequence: CASSQRVAVAAFF. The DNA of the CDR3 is TGTGCCAGCAGCCAAAGGGTTGCCGTCGCAGCTTTCTTT. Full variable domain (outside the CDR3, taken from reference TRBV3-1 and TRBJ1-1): DTAVSQTPKYLVTQMGNDKSIKCEQNLGHDTMYWYKQDSKKFLKIMFSYNNKELIINETVPNRFSPKSPDKAHLNLHINSLELGDSAVYFCASSQRVAVAAFFGQGTRLTVV.

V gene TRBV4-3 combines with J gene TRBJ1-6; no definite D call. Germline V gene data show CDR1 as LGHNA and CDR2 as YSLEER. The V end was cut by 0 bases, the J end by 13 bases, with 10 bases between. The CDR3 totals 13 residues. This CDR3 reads CASSQDPLWPLHF. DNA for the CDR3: TGCGCCAGCAGCCAAGACCCCCTTTGGCCCCTCCACTTT.

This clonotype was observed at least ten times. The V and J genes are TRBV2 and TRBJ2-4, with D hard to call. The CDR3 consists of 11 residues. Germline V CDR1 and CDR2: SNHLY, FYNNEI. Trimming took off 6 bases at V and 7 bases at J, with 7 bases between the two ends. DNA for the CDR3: TGTGCCAGCAGGGAGACGAACATTCAGTACTTC. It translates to CASRETNIQYF.

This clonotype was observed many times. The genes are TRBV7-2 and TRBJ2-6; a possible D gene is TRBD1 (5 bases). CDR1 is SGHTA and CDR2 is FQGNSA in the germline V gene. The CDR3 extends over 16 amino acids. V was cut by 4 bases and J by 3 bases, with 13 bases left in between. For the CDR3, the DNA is TGTGCCAGCAGCTATCTAGGGGTTGGTGGGGCCAACGTCCTGACTTTC. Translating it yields CASSYLGVGGANVLTF.

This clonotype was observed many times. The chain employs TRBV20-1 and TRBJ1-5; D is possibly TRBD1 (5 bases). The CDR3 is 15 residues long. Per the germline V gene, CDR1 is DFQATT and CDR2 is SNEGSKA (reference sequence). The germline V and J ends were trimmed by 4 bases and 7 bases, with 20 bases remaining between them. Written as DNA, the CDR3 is TGCAGTGCTACTACCGGGGCCCTCAGAATACAGCCCCAGCATTTT. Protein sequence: CSATTGALRIQPQHF.

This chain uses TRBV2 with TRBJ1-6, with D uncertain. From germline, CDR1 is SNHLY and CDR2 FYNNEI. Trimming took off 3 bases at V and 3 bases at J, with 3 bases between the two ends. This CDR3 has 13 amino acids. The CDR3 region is CASSDDYNSPLHF. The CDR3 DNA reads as TGTGCCAGCAGTGACGACTATAATTCACCCCTCCACTTT.

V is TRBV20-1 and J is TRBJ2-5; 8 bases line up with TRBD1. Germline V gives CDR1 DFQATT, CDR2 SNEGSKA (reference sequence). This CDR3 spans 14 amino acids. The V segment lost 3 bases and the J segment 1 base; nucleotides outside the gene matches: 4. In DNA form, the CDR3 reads TGCAGTGCTAGCCGACAGGGGTTCCAAGAGACCCAGTACTTC. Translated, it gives CSASRQGFQETQYF.

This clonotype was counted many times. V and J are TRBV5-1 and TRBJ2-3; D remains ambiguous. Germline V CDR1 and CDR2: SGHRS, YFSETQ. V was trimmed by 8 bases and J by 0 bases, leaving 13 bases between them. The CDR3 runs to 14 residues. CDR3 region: CASTSSSSTDTQYF. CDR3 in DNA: TGCGCCAGTACCTCTTCCTCCAGCACAGATACGCAGTATTTT.

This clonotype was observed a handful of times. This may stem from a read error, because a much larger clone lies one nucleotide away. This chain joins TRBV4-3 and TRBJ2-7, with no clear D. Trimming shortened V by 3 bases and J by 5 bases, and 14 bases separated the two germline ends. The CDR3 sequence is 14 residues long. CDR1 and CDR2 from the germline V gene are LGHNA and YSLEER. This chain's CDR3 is CASSQGSVWDEQYF. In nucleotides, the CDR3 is TGCGCCAGCAGCCAGGGCAGCGTCTGGGACGAGCAGTACTTC.

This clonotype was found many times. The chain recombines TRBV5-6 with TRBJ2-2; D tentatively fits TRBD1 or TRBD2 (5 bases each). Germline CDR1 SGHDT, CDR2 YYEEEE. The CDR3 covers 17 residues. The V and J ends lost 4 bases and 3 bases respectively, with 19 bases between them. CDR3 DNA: TGTGCCAGCAGCCCGAGAGGGGCTCGGTCGGACACCGGGGAGCTGTTTTTT. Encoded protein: CASSPRGARSDTGELFF.

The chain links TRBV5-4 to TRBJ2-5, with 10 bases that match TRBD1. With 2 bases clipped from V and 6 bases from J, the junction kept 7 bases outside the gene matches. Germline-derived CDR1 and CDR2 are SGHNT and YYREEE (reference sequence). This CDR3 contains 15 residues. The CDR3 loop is CASSFGTGEGKTQYF. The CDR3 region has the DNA TGTGCCAGCAGCTTCGGGACAGGGGAGGGAAAGACCCAGTACTTC.

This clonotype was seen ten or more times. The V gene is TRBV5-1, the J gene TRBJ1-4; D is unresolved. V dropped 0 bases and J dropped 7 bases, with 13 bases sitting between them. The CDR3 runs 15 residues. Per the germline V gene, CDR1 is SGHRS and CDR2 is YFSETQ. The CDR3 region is CASSLVGRWGEKLFF. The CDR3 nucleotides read TGCGCCAGCAGCTTGGTTGGCAGGTGGGGTGAAAAACTGTTTTTT.

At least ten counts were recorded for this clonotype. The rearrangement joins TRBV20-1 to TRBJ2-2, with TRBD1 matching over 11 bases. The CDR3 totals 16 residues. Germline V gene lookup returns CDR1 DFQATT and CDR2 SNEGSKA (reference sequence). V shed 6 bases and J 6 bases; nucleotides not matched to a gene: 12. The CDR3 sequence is CSAPNPGQGDPGELFF. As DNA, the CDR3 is TGCAGTGCGCCAAACCCGGGACAGGGGGACCCCGGGGAGCTGTTTTTT.

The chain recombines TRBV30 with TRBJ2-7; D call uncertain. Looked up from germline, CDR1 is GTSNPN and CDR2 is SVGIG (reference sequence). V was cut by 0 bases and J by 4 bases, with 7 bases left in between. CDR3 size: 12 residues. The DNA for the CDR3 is TGTGCCTGGAGTGTCAAGGGATACGAGCAGTACTTC. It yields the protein CAWSVKGYEQYF.

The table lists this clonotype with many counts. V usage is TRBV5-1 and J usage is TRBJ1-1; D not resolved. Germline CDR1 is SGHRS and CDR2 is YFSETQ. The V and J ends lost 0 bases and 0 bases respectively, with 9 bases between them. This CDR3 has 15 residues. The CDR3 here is CASSLEGSMNTEAFF. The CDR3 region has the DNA TGCGCCAGCAGCTTGGAGGGCAGCATGAACACTGAAGCTTTCTTT.

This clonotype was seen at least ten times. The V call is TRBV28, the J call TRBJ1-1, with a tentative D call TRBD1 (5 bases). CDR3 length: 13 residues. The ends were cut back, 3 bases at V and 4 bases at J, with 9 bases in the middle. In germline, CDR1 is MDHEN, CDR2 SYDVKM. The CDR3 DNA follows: TGTGCCAGCAGTTTTACCAGGGCCACTGAAGCTTTCTTT. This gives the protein CASSFTRATEAFF. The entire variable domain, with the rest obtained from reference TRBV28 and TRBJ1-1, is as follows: DVKVTQSSRYLVKRTGEKVFLECVQDMDHENMFWYRQDPGLGLRLIYFSYDVKMKEKGDIPEGYSVSREKKERFSLILESASTNQTSMYLCASSFTRATEAFFGQGTRLTVV.

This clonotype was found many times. The CDR3 bases are TGTGCCAGCAGCCCGGGGACTACTAGCACAGATACGCAGTATTTT. This sequence encodes CASSPGTTSTDTQYF. The V gene is TRBV7-2, the J gene TRBJ2-3, with 7 bases that match TRBD2. The CDR3 runs 15 residues. The germline CDR1 and CDR2 sequences are SGHTA and FQGNSA. J gave up 0 bases and V 5 bases, and 5 bases lay outside the gene matches.

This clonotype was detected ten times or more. The chain's CDR3 is CAWNNAGPDTEAFF. Written as DNA, the CDR3 is TGTGCCTGGAACAACGCGGGCCCGGACACTGAAGCTTTCTTT. The chain links TRBV30 to TRBJ1-1; D gene ambiguous. CDR1 and CDR2 from the germline V gene are GTSNPN and SVGIG (reference sequence). The CDR3 extends over 14 amino acids. Trimming stripped 4 bases from V and 3 bases from J, with 15 bases between.

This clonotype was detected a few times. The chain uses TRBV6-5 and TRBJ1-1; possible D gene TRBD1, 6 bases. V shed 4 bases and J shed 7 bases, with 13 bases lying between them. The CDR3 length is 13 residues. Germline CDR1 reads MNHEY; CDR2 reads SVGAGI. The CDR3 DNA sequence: TGTGCCAGCAGTTGGGGGCTCTCCAATGAAGCTTTCTTT. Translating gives CASSWGLSNEAFF.

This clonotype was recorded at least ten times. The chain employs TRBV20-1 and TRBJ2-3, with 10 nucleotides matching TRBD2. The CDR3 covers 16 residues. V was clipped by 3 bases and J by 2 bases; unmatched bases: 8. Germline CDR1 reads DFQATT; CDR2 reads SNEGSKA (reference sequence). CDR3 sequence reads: CSASALAGADTDTQYF. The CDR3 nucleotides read TGCAGTGCTAGTGCGCTAGCGGGGGCGGACACAGATACGCAGTATTTT.

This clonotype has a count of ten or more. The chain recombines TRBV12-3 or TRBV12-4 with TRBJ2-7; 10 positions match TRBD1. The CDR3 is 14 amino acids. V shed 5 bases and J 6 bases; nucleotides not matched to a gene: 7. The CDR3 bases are TGTGCCAGCAGTCTCGGGACAGGGGAACTCGAGCAGTACTTC. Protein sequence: CASSLGTGELEQYF.

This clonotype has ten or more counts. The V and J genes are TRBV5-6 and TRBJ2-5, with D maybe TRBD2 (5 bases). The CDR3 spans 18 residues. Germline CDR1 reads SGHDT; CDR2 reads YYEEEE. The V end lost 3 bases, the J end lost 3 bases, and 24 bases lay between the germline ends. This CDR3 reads CASSYSAWPAKPKETQYF. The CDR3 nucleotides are TGTGCCAGCAGCTATAGCGCGTGGCCCGCTAAACCGAAAGAGACCCAGTACTTC.